This T cell receptor beta chain was observed in a study of blood T cells in healthy people across ages. Study-level points and caveats: Unsorted PBMC input precluded a conclusive naive versus antigen-experienced comparison.

Primed by a sample-barcoded 5' primer and a J-beta primer mix, a second PCR proceeded for about 7 to 11 cycles. Sequencing recovered at least 2.5 million CDR3-containing paired-end reads from each sample. TCRdb called the 5' RACE reads again in MiXCR, with one record for every CDR3 protein. The table includes approximately 290,000 distinct CDR3 sequences, around 29% detected once. This clonotype was seen only a few times. Its antigen is not identified. The germline V gene has CDR1 LNHNV and CDR2 YYDKDF (reference sequence). This CDR3 region has 17 residues. With V trimmed by 1 base and J by 2 bases, 8 bases remained unmatched.

The gene calls are TRBV15 and TRBJ2-7; 10 bases match TRBD2. Material for sequencing was blood. The TCR comes from an older woman in good health. DNA of the CDR3: TGTGCCACCAGCAGAGGTGAAGGGACTAGCGACGCCTACGAGCAGTACTTC. Protein product: CATSRGEGTSDAYEQYF.